One and the same sample provided the 22 T cell receptor beta chains below, sequenced in a study of cytomegalovirus exposure and HLA in healthy donors (dated by TCRdb to 2016 to 2017). The library came from the immunoSEQ multiplex PCR assay. The multiplex PCR relied on a mix of 60 forward primers for TCR Vbeta segments and 13 reverse primers for TCR Jbeta segments. TCRdb stores this immuneACCESS table with in-frame sequences only. Part of the clones is absent; in the studies checked, under half of the shortfall reflects unresolved V genes, and no reason is known for the rest. Recorded for this sample are about 64,000 clones; about 85% of them occurred a single time. Over 8.5% of the sample is taken by the ten largest. Specimen: PBMCs. These receptors were taken from a female donor in good health and CMV-seronegative.

The chain links TRBV5-5 to TRBJ2-5, with a weak D call TRBD1 (6 bases). The CDR3 consists of 14 residues. V lost 0 bases and J 5 bases, leaving 11 bases between the germline ends. The germline CDR1 and CDR2 sequences are SGHKS and YYEKEE (reference sequence). This CDR3 reads CASSLGGGGETQYF. In DNA form, the CDR3 reads TGTGCCAGCAGCTTGGGTGGGGGCGGGGAGACCCAGTACTTC. The entire variable domain, with the rest obtained from reference TRBV5-5 and TRBJ2-5, is as follows: DAGVTQSPTHLIKTRGQQVTLRCSPISGHKSVSWYQQVLGQGPQFIFQYYEKEERGRGNFPDRFSARQFPNYSSELNVNALLLGDSALYLCASSLGGGGETQYFGPGTRLLVL.

The genes are TRBV5-4 and TRBJ2-1; the match to TRBD2 covers 8 bases. Losses at the gene ends were 0 bases for V and 3 bases for J; bases not matched to a gene: 5. The germline V gene has CDR1 SGHNT and CDR2 YYREEE (reference sequence). The CDR3 has 16 residues. The CDR3 loop reads CASSLGAGGGYNEQFF. The CDR3 DNA is TGTGCCAGCAGCTTGGGGGCGGGAGGAGGCTACAATGAGCAGTTCTTC. The whole variable domain, remainder taken from reference TRBV5-4 and TRBJ2-1, is ETGVTQSPTHLIKTRGQQVTLRCSSQSGHNTVSWYQQALGQGPQFIFQYYREEENGRGNFPPRFSGLQFPNYSSELNVNALELDDSALYLCASSLGAGGGYNEQFFGPGTRLTVL.

The rearrangement uses TRBV28 and TRBJ2-7; TRBD2 matches 8 bases. CDR3 length: 16 amino acids. The ends lost 5 bases at V and 3 bases at J; junction bases unmatched: 12. Germline values: CDR1 MDHEN, CDR2 SYDVKM. CDR3 protein: CASSTTLTSEDYEQYF. CDR3 bases: TGTGCCAGCAGTACCACCTTGACTAGCGAGGACTACGAGCAGTACTTC.

The chain recombines TRBV5-6 with TRBJ2-5; no firm D call. The DNA end is more similar to TRBJ2-7, so the J call may be wrong. This CDR3 comprises 12 residues. Germline V gene data show CDR1 as SGHDT and CDR2 as YYEEEE. The CDR3 protein is CASSLVPYEQYF. The CDR3 DNA reads as TGTGCCAGCAGCTTGGTTCCCTACGAGCAGTACTTC.

J is TRBJ1-4 and V is TRBV2; 8 nucleotides line up with TRBD1. This CDR3 is built from 15 residues. The V gene's germline CDR1 is SNHLY and CDR2 FYNNEI. V shed 3 bases, J shed 7 bases, and the junction held 7 bases outside the gene matches. CDR3 amino acids: CASSEDRAQFEKLFF. The CDR3 DNA reads as TGTGCCAGCAGTGAGGACAGGGCGCAGTTTGAAAAACTGTTTTTT.

This sequence joins TRBV6-4 and TRBJ2-7; TRBD1 aligns across 8 bases. In germline, CDR1 is MRHNA, CDR2 SNTAGT. Trimming cost V 9 bases and J 3 bases; bases outside gene matches: 10. The CDR3 has 14 amino acids. Written as DNA, the CDR3 is TGTGCCAGGGCGGACCAGGGGGCCAACTACGAGCAGTACTTC. Its protein is CARADQGANYEQYF.

The chain joins TRBV5-4 to TRBJ2-4; TRBD2 agrees at 9 bases. Unmatched junction bases numbered 7, after V lost 2 bases and J lost 1 base. This CDR3 region has 17 residues. The germline CDR1 and CDR2 sequences are SGHNT and YYREEE (reference sequence). The CDR3 is CASSFGASGMAKNIQYF. In nucleotides, the CDR3 is TGTGCCAGCAGCTTCGGTGCTAGCGGGATGGCCAAAAACATTCAGTACTTC.

About this clone itself: One end of the junction fails to match germline, which may point to a read error. This chain links TRBV9 with TRBJ2-6; tentatively, D is TRBD1 (5 bases). CDR1 and CDR2 from the germline V gene are SGDLS and YYNGEE. The CDR3 covers 16 residues. The DNA for the CDR3 is TGTGCCAGCAGCGGAGTCCGTAGCTCTGGGGCCAACGGCCTGACTTTC. Protein sequence: CASSGVRSSGANGLTF.

The rearrangement links TRBV5-4 to TRBJ2-3; 14 positions agree with TRBD2. The germline CDR1 and CDR2 sequences are SGHNT and YYREEE (reference sequence). There are 15 residues in the CDR3. The trim removed 4 bases at V and 7 bases at J, leaving 5 bases unmatched. The CDR3 region is CASSPGTSGSNTQYF. CDR3 DNA: TGTGCCAGCAGCCCTGGGACTAGCGGGAGTAATACGCAGTATTTT.

This clone was picked up one time. The chain is built from TRBV7-8 and TRBJ1-2, with 7 bases aligning to TRBD1. Trimming cost V 5 bases and J 6 bases; bases outside gene matches: 12. Germline-derived CDR1 and CDR2 are SGHVS and FQNEAQ. The CDR3 totals 15 residues. CDR3 nucleotides: TGTGCCAGCAGCCCCCCGGTGGCAGGGGGGCATGGCTACACCTTC. It specifies CASSPPVAGGHGYTF.

V gene TRBV13 combines with J gene TRBJ1-2; D ambiguous. The V end lost 3 bases, the J end lost 4 bases, and 15 bases lay between the germline ends. This CDR3 is built from 15 residues. The germline CDR1 and CDR2 sequences are PRHDT and FYEKMQ (reference sequence). Here the CDR3 DNA reads TGTGCCAGCAGCTTCCGCGGTTCCTCTGCCTATGGCTACACCTTC. This gives the protein CASSFRGSSAYGYTF.

J is TRBJ2-4 and V is TRBV5-1; 8 bases line up with TRBD1. The V and J ends lost 3 bases and 5 bases, in that order; junction bases with no gene match: 10. The germline V gene has CDR1 SGHRS and CDR2 YFSETQ. The CDR3 loop spans 16 amino acids. CDR3 region: CASSSTDRVVENIQYF. As DNA, the CDR3 is TGCGCCAGCAGCTCCACGGACAGGGTGGTGGAAAACATTCAGTACTTC.

This rearrangement joins TRBV4-1 to TRBJ2-7; D gene ambiguous. The CDR3 is 11 residues long. CDR1 is MGHRA, CDR2 YSYEKL, per germline. V dropped 0 bases and J dropped 8 bases, with 5 bases sitting between them. The CDR3 is CASSQDLQQYF. In nucleotides, the CDR3 is TGCGCCAGCAGCCAAGATCTTCAGCAGTACTTC.

V gene TRBV6-5 combines with J gene TRBJ2-3, with 9 bases identical to TRBD2. This CDR3 is built from 15 residues. V trimming: 7 bases; J trimming: 5 bases; junction bases outside the gene matches: 10. Germline CDR1 is MNHEY and CDR2 is SVGAGI. Here the CDR3 DNA reads TGTGCCAGCACCTCCCCGGGACTAGCAGGAGATACGCAGTATTTT. It encodes CASTSPGLAGDTQYF.

This chain joins TRBV30 and TRBJ1-6; D remains unclear. This CDR3 comprises 15 residues. CDR1 and CDR2 (germline): GTSNPN, SVGIG (reference sequence). The V end was cut by 1 base, the J end by 0 bases, with 7 bases between. CDR3 amino acids: CAWSELLSYNSPLHF. Here the CDR3 DNA reads TGTGCCTGGAGTGAGCTTCTCTCCTATAATTCACCCCTCCACTTT.

V gene TRBV7-3 combines with J gene TRBJ2-3, with TRBD1 matching over 7 bases. CDR3 length: 15 amino acids. In germline, CDR1 is SGHTA, CDR2 FQGTGA. Losses at the gene ends were 5 bases for V and 11 bases for J; bases not matched to a gene: 16. The CDR3: CASSPQTGSQPRQYF. Here the CDR3 DNA reads TGTGCCAGCAGCCCACAGACAGGGAGCCAGCCCAGGCAGTATTTT.

Only a few counts were recorded for this clone. V gene TRBV6-6 combines with J gene TRBJ1-1; 8 bases agree with TRBD1. V gave up 5 bases and J gave up 4 bases; unmatched junction bases: 6. Germline V gene data show CDR1 as MNHNY and CDR2 as SVGAGI (reference sequence). The CDR3 runs to 14 residues. CDR3 sequence: CASSRDRRGTEAFF. The CDR3 DNA reads as TGTGCCAGCAGTCGGGACAGGAGGGGCACTGAAGCTTTCTTT.

This sequence joins TRBV4-2 and TRBJ2-3; TRBD2 matches at 10 bases. CDR1 and CDR2 from the germline V gene are LGHNA and YNFKEQ. The CDR3 consists of 16 residues. With V trimmed by 4 bases and J by 1 base, 5 bases remained unmatched. CDR3 DNA sequence: TGTGCCAGCAGCCCGAGGACTAGCGGAGGCACAGATACGCAGTATTTT. It yields the protein CASSPRTSGGTDTQYF.

The chain joins TRBV4-1 to TRBJ2-5; the match to TRBD2 covers 9 bases. The CDR3 has 18 amino acids. Germline assignment: CDR1 MGHRA and CDR2 YSYEKL. V dropped 4 bases and J dropped 3; count of bases not matched to a gene: 15. The CDR3 protein is CASSPSAQGLAGKETQYF. The CDR3 DNA reads TGCGCCAGCAGCCCCTCGGCCCAAGGGCTAGCGGGGAAAGAGACCCAGTACTTC.

This clone was found a few times. The J gene is TRBJ2-3, the V gene TRBV19; TRBD1 might be the D (6 bases). Germline V gives CDR1 LNHDA, CDR2 SQIVND (reference sequence). V gave up 5 bases and J gave up 3 bases, with 18 bases separating them. The CDR3 consists of 16 residues. The CDR3 DNA reads as TGTGCCAGTAGTTTGGGGGCAAAGATCGTTACAGATACGCAGTATTTT. Translating it yields CASSLGAKIVTDTQYF.

CDR3 protein: CASRLAEKLFF. In DNA, the CDR3 is TGTGCCAGCAGATTAGCCGAAAAACTGTTTTTT. J is TRBJ1-4 and V is TRBV4-2; D gene unclear. V lost 6 bases, J lost 8 bases, and 7 bases lay in between. CDR3 length: 11 residues. The germline V gene encodes CDR1 LGHNA and CDR2 YNFKEQ.

About this clone itself: This specimen includes other DNA sequences encoding the same CDR3. This sequence joins TRBV28 and TRBJ2-1; no reliable D call. The CDR3 spans 15 residues. Germline values: CDR1 MDHEN, CDR2 SYDVKM. Trimming removed 5 bases at V and 0 bases at J, with 11 bases between. In DNA form, the CDR3 reads TGTGCCAGCAGTCTCGGCGGTAGCTCCTACAATGAGCAGTTCTTC. This encodes CASSLGGSSYNEQFF.